Listed below are T cell receptor beta chains from one sample, sequenced in a study of blood T cell repertoires in COVID-19. Profiled with immunoSEQ multiplex PCR; TCRdb holds only in-frame clones, not every one. This table has about 520,000 clones, 80% to 90% appearing once. The sequencing sample was made of peripheral blood. The receptors originated from a human donor in a cohort sampled during active COVID-19. Both conserved end residues are part of each CDR3. The D gene is left open where the match is weak. Only some rows state a clone size, as once, few, many or a class for expanded clones.

V gene	D gene	J gene	clone size	CDR3 protein	CDR3 DNA
TRBV10-3	.	TRBJ1-1	.	CAISESLDSQGAFF	TGTGCCATCAGTGAGTCTCTGGACAGCCAGGGAGCTTTCTTT
TRBV27	TRBD1	TRBJ1-4	.	CASGSGGQGVANEKLFF	TGTGCCAGCGGATCGGGTGGACAGGGGGTGGCTAATGAAAAACTGTTTTTT
TRBV7-9	TRBD1	TRBJ1-6	few	CASRGRTGTDSPLHF	TGTGCCAGCAGAGGGAGGACAGGGACTGATTCACCCCTCCACTTT
TRBV28	.	TRBJ1-3	few	CASSAWRGESGNTIYF	TGTGCCAGCAGTGCATGGCGCGGGGAGTCAGGAAACACCATATATTTT
TRBV19	.	TRBJ1-1	.	CASSEDRKLNTEAFF	TGTGCCAGTAGCGAGGACAGAAAATTGAACACTGAAGCTTTCTTT
TRBV19	.	TRBJ1-4	.	CATHRAGATNEKLFF	TGTGCCACCCACAGGGCGGGGGCAACTAATGAAAAACTGTTTTTT
TRBV28	.	TRBJ1-3	.	CASSERTAKPNTIYF	TGTGCCAGCAGTGAACGGACAGCTAAACCCAACACCATATATTTT
TRBV7-3	TRBD2	TRBJ2-1	.	CASSLQASGWNEQFF	TGTGCCAGCAGCTTACAGGCTAGCGGGTGGAATGAGCAGTTCTTC
TRBV30	TRBD1	TRBJ1-6	.	CASGQDSPLHF	TGTGCCTCGGGACAGGATTCACCCCTCCACTTT
TRBV4-2	.	TRBJ2-7	.	CASSHGTNYEQYF	TGTGCCAGCAGCCACGGGACAAACTACGAGCAGTACTTC
TRBV27	TRBD1	TRBJ1-5	.	CASKLGTGRDQPQHF	TGTGCCAGCAAATTGGGGACAGGGAGAGATCAGCCCCAGCATTTT
TRBV5-1	.	TRBJ2-7	.	CASSLQDSTYEQYF	TGCGCCAGCAGCTTACAGGACAGTACCTACGAGCAGTACTTC
TRBV6-5	TRBD1	TRBJ2-7	.	CASSALGRGSEQYF	TGTGCCAGCAGCGCGTTGGGCAGGGGGTCCGAGCAGTACTTC
TRBV19	.	TRBJ1-2	few	CASSIYRGKDYGYTF	TGTGCCAGTAGTATTTATCGGGGAAAAGACTATGGCTACACCTTC
TRBV5-5	TRBD1	TRBJ1-5	.	CASSATGPNQPQHF	TGTGCCAGCAGCGCGACAGGGCCCAATCAGCCCCAGCATTTT